Sequencing of this TCR beta chain was carried out in a study of CD8 T cells in Susac syndrome. Random hexamers served to reverse transcribe roughly 0.45 to 1 ug RNA. An immunoSEQ multiplex PCR generated amplified TCR beta CDR3 products spanning 54 Vbeta and 13 Jbeta. TCRdb re-derived calls from the immunoSEQ multiplex PCR reads in MiXCR, one entry per CDR3 protein. Among about 52,000 distinct CDR3 sequences listed, roughly 93% were seen once. Looked up from germline, CDR1 is WSHSY and CDR2 is SAAADI. Trimming left V 8 bases short and J 11 bases short, with 9 bases between. This CDR3 has 9 amino acids. Blood CD8+ and CD4+ T cells underwent high-throughput TCR beta sequencing. Both CD4+ and CD8+ T cells were negatively isolated, and TEMRA cells underwent FACS enrichment. Study-level points and caveats: As the study acknowledged, the number of individuals in its TCR sequencing and HLA analysis was relatively small.

Remarks on this clonotype: Its specificity is not known.

The rearrangement uses TRBV10-2 and TRBJ1-1, with D unresolved. The TCR originated in a human donor with multiple sclerosis. Source material: CD8+ T cells from PBMCs. The CDR3 region is CASGERAFF. The CDR3 region has the DNA TGCGCCAGCGGGGAGAGGGCTTTCTTT.